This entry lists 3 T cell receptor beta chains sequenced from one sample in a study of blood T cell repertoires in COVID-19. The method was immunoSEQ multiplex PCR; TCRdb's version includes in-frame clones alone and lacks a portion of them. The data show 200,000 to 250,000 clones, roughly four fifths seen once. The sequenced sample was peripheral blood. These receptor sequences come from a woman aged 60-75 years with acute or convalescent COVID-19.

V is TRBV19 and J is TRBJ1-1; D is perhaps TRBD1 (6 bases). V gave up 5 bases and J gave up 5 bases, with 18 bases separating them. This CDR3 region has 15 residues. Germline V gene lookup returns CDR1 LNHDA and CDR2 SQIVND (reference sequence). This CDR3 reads CASSPPGQRGTEAFF. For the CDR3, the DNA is TGTGCCAGTAGTCCCCCCGGACAGCGAGGGACTGAAGCTTTCTTT.

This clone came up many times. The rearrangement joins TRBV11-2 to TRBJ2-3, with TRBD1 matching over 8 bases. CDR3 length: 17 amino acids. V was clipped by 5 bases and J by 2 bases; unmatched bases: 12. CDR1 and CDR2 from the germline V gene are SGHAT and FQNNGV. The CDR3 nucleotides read TGTGCCAGCAGCCAACGACAGGGGCTGGCGATCACAGATACGCAGTATTTT. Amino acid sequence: CASSQRQGLAITDTQYF.

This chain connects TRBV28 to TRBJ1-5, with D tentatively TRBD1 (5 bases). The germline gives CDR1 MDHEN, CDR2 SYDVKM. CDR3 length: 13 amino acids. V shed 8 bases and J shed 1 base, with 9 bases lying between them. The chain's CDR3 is CASLGGSNQPQHF. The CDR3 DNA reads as TGTGCCAGCTTGGGGGGGAGCAATCAGCCCCAGCATTTT. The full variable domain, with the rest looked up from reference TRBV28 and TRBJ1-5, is DVKVTQSSRYLVKRTGEKVFLECVQDMDHENMFWYRQDPGLGLRLIYFSYDVKMKEKGDIPEGYSVSREKKERFSLILESASTNQTSMYLCASLGGSNQPQHFGDGTRLSIL.